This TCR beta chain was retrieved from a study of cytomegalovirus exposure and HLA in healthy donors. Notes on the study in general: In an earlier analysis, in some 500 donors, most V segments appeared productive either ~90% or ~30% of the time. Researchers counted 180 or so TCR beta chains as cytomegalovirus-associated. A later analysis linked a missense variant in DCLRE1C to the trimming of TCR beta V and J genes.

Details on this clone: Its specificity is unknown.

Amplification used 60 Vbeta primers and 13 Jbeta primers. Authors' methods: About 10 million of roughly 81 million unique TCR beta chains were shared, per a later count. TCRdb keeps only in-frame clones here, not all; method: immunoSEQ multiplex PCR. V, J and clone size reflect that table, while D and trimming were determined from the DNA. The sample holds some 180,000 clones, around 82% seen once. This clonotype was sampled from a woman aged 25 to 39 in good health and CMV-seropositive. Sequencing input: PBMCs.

CDR3 amino acids: CASSLTSGGAGEQFF. For the CDR3, the DNA is TGCGCCAGCAGCTTGACTAGCGGGGGGGCGGGTGAGCAGTTCTTC. The chain uses TRBV5-1 and TRBJ2-1; the match to TRBD2 covers 13 bases. V was pared by 1 base and J by 9 bases, with 4 bases of the junction left unmatched. The CDR3 runs to 15 residues. CDR1 SGHRS and CDR2 YFSETQ come from the germline V gene.